One sample yielded the 5 T cell receptor beta chains listed below, sequenced in a study of T cell responses to AZD1222 COVID-19 vaccine. Sequenced by immunoSEQ multiplex PCR; TCRdb stores in-frame clones only, minus some. The table shows around 140,000 clones, with approximately 91% occurring only once. The sample was peripheral blood, taken on day 0 of AZD1222 vaccination. The receptors shown here come from an adult in good health.

A few counts support this clone. The chain joins TRBV19 to TRBJ1-4; maybe TRBD1 (6 bases). Germline loops: CDR1 LNHDA, CDR2 SQIVND (reference sequence). Deletions cut 5 bases from V and 0 bases from J, with 10 bases between. The CDR3 has 15 amino acids. CDR3 loop: CASSVGQTTNEKLFF. CDR3 nucleotides: TGTGCCAGTAGTGTTGGACAGACAACTAATGAAAAACTGTTTTTT. Combining the CDR3 with reference TRBV19 and TRBJ1-4 gives the whole variable domain DGGITQSPKYLFRKEGQNVTLSCEQNLNHDAMYWYRQDPGQGLRLIYYSQIVNDFQKGDIAEGYSVSREKKESFPLTVTSAQKNPTAFYLCASSVGQTTNEKLFFGSGTQLSVL.

This clone has just a few counts. CDR3 nucleotides: TGCGCCAGCAGTCGTAGGGGGCTTGAAGAAACTAATGAAAAACTGTTTTTT. Amino acids: CASSRRGLEETNEKLFF. The chain uses TRBV4-1 and TRBJ1-4; 7 nucleotides match TRBD1. Per the germline V gene, CDR1 is MGHRA and CDR2 is YSYEKL. This CDR3 spans 17 amino acids. V lost 6 bases to trimming and J lost 1 base; unmatched junction nucleotides: 11.

The chain employs TRBV18 and TRBJ1-2, with a possible D match to TRBD1 (6 bases). Germline CDR1 KGHSH, CDR2 LQKENI. The V end lost 6 bases, the J end lost 3 bases, and 11 bases lay between the germline ends. The CDR3 length is 13 residues. The CDR3 coding sequence is TGTGCCAGCTCGGGGGGCTCCCACTATGGCTACACCTTC. Protein product: CASSGGSHYGYTF.

This chain connects TRBV9 to TRBJ1-2, with D possibly matching TRBD1 (5 bases). Germline values: CDR1 SGDLS, CDR2 YYNGEE. The CDR3 is made up of 17 amino acids. With 3 bases removed from V and 2 bases from J, the gap between germline ends came to 20 bases. Here the CDR3 reads CASSGRDDKYENYGYTF. CDR3 DNA sequence: TGTGCCAGCAGCGGACGGGACGACAAGTATGAAAACTATGGCTACACCTTC.

V gene TRBV5-8 combines with J gene TRBJ1-6, with a weak D call TRBD1 (6 bases). The CDR3 spans 15 residues. Germline assignment: CDR1 SGHTS and CDR2 YDEGEE. V was cut by 0 bases and J by 10 bases, with 14 bases left in between. This CDR3 reads CASSLGSVRGSPLHF. The CDR3 coding sequence is TGTGCCAGCAGCTTGGGATCGGTTAGGGGGTCACCCCTCCACTTT.